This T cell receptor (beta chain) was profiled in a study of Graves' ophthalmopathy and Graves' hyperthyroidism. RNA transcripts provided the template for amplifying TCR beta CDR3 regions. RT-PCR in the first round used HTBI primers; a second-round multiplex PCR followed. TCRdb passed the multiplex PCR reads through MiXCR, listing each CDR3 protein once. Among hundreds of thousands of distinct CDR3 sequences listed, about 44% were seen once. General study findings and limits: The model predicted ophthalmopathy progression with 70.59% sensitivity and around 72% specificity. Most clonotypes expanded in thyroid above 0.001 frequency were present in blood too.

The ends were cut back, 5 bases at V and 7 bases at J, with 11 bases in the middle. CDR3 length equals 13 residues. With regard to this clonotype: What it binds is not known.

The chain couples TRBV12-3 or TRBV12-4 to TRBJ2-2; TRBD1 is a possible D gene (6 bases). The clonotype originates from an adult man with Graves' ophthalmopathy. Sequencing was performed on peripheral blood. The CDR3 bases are TGTGCCAGCAGTCATGGACAGCACGGGGAGCTGTTTTTT. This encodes CASSHGQHGELFF.